Below, 16 T cell receptor beta chains from the same sample are listed, as sequenced in a study of neurological immune-mediated disorders. TCRdb re-called the 5' RACE reads with MiXCR, one entry per CDR3 protein. The data contain around 30,000 distinct CDR3 sequences, about 4% of them seen just once; the ten biggest clones take up around 27%. Sequencing was carried out using CD4+ T cells from blood. These receptors were obtained from a woman aged 40 to 55 in good health.

This clonotype has at least ten counts. The J gene is TRBJ1-2, the V gene TRBV5-1; 7 nucleotides align to TRBD1. CDR1 and CDR2 (germline): SGHRS, YFSETQ. The V segment lost 3 bases and the J segment 3 bases; nucleotides outside the gene matches: 2. The CDR3 runs to 13 residues. The CDR3 region has the DNA TGCGCCAGCAGCTACGGGACAGACTATGGCTACACCTTC. This encodes CASSYGTDYGYTF.

This clonotype was recorded at least ten times. The chain is built from TRBV5-1 and TRBJ2-2; D not resolved. The CDR3 has 12 residues. V lost 5 bases and J lost 7, with 9 bases in between. Germline V gene data show CDR1 as SGHRS and CDR2 as YFSETQ. The CDR3 nucleotides are TGCGCCAGCAGGCAGGATGTCGGGGAGCTGTTTTTT. It translates to CASRQDVGELFF.

This clonotype was counted ten times or more. The CDR3 loop reads CASSGTVGYNEQFF. The CDR3 DNA is TGCGCCAGCAGCGGGACAGTGGGTTACAATGAGCAGTTCTTC. The rearrangement joins TRBV5-1 to TRBJ2-1; 7 bases match TRBD1. Germline CDR1 and CDR2: SGHRS and YFSETQ. V was clipped by 4 bases and J by 4 bases; unmatched bases: 5. CDR3 size: 14 residues.

This clonotype occurred many times. This chain uses TRBV4-2 with TRBJ2-3, with D possibly TRBD2 on 6 matching bases. The germline V and J ends were trimmed by 1 base and 0 bases, with 8 bases remaining between them. Per the germline V gene, CDR1 is LGHNA and CDR2 is YNFKEQ. This CDR3 contains 15 residues. The CDR3 DNA reads as TGTGCCAGCAGCCAAGTAGCGGCTAGCACAGATACGCAGTATTTT. It is translated as CASSQVAASTDTQYF.

Ten or more counts support this clonotype. The CDR3 sequence: CASSQALVLAGGRNTGELFF. CDR3 coding DNA: TGCGCCAGCAGCCAAGCGTTGGTACTAGCGGGGGGCCGGAACACCGGGGAGCTGTTTTTT. This chain connects TRBV4-1 to TRBJ2-2, with 12 bases lining up with TRBD2. Germline loops: CDR1 MGHRA, CDR2 YSYEKL. V trimming: 1 base; J trimming: 1 base; junction bases outside the gene matches: 10. The CDR3 has 20 amino acids.

This clonotype was picked up many times. V usage is TRBV10-1 and J usage is TRBJ2-3, with 11 bases identical to TRBD2. Germline trimming cut 3 bases from V and 3 bases from J; bases unmatched to any gene: 5. CDR3 size: 16 residues. Germline lookup yields CDR1 WNHNN and CDR2 SYGVQD (reference sequence). CDR3 sequence: CASSDQRLAGTDTQYF. CDR3 DNA sequence: TGCGCCAGCAGTGACCAACGACTAGCGGGAACAGATACGCAGTATTTT.

This clonotype showed up many times. The V call is TRBV7-2, the J call TRBJ2-1; D not resolved. The CDR3 contains 13 residues. Germline V gene data show CDR1 as SGHTA and CDR2 as FQGNSA. V was shortened by 2 bases and J by 4 bases, with 6 bases between the two germline ends. For the CDR3, the DNA is TGTGCCAGCAGCTTAAGGTCTTACAATGAGCAGTTCTTC. Its protein product is CASSLRSYNEQFF.

This clonotype was counted ten times or more. The CDR3 DNA reads as TGCAGTGTCCCCCCGTACCAGGGACTACTAGCCAAAAACATTCAGTACTTC. This codes for CSVPPYQGLLAKNIQYF. The chain is built from TRBV20-1 and TRBJ2-4; TRBD2 aligns across 7 bases. This CDR3 has 17 amino acids. Unmatched junction bases numbered 15, after V lost 7 bases and J lost 0 bases. Per the germline V gene, CDR1 is DFQATT and CDR2 is SNEGSKA (reference sequence).

There are many counts of this clonotype. The chain couples TRBV20-1 to TRBJ2-7, with 10 bases aligning to TRBD1. With V trimmed by 8 bases and J by 6 bases, 7 bases remained unmatched. Per the germline V gene, CDR1 is DFQATT and CDR2 is SNEGSKA (reference sequence). The CDR3 spans 12 residues. The DNA of the CDR3 is TGCAGTTTCCCGGGACAGGGGTTCGAGCAGTACTTC. Protein sequence: CSFPGQGFEQYF.

This clonotype came up a few times. The genes are TRBV7-3 and TRBJ1-6; TRBD1 is a possible D gene (5 bases). CDR3 length equals 17 residues. Deletions cut 1 base from V and 7 bases from J, with 17 bases between. The germline V gene has CDR1 SGHTA and CDR2 FQGTGA. CDR3 loop: CASSLILFSGGNSPLHF. In nucleotides, the CDR3 is TGTGCCAGCAGCTTAATACTATTTTCCGGGGGGAATTCACCCCTCCACTTT.

The table lists this clonotype with many counts. The chain employs TRBV11-2 and TRBJ2-5, with D perhaps TRBD2 (5 bases). Trimming shortened V by 5 bases and J by 5 bases, and 12 bases separated the two germline ends. Germline loops: CDR1 SGHAT, CDR2 FQNNGV. This CDR3 has 13 amino acids. The CDR3 loop is CASSQSGVETQYF. The DNA for the CDR3 is TGTGCCAGCAGCCAGTCCGGGGTGGAGACCCAGTACTTC. Looking up the rest from reference TRBV11-2 and TRBJ2-5 gives the full variable domain: EAGVAQSPRYKIIEKRQSVAFWCNPISGHATLYWYQQILGQGPKLLIQFQNNGVVDDSQLPKDRFSAERLKGVDSTLKIQPAKLEDSAVYLCASSQSGVETQYFGPGTRLLVL.

This chain links TRBV7-2 with TRBJ2-5; 8 bases map to TRBD1. V was pared by 0 bases and J by 5 bases, with 8 bases of the junction left unmatched. CDR1 and CDR2 from the germline V gene are SGHTA and FQGNSA. This CDR3 comprises 16 residues. DNA of the CDR3: TGTGCCAGCAGCTTAGCGTTGGCAGGGGGCCGGGAGACCCAGTACTTC. Translated, it gives CASSLALAGGRETQYF.

This clonotype has a count of ten or more. V usage is TRBV5-1 and J usage is TRBJ2-3, with no clear D. Germline V gene lookup returns CDR1 SGHRS and CDR2 YFSETQ. With 1 base removed from V and 2 bases from J, the gap between germline ends came to 11 bases. The CDR3 is made up of 15 amino acids. The DNA of the CDR3 is TGCGCCAGCAGCTTGAGTACATCCCACACAGATACGCAGTATTTT. This translates into CASSLSTSHTDTQYF.

The table lists this clonotype with many counts. The V call is TRBV10-3, the J call TRBJ1-6; D gene unclear. The CDR3 totals 12 residues. Germline values: CDR1 ENHRY, CDR2 SYGVKD. V lost 3 bases and J lost 9, with 6 bases in between. CDR3 in amino acids: CAISDVGSPLHF. CDR3 DNA sequence: TGTGCCATCAGTGATGTCGGTTCACCCCTCCACTTT.

In this sample, this clonotype turned up many times. The chain employs TRBV7-9 and TRBJ1-1, with 8 bases matching TRBD1. Germline V gene sequence: CDR1 SEHNR, CDR2 FQNEAQ (reference sequence). This CDR3 contains 14 residues. The V gene end was trimmed by 1 base and the J gene end by 6 bases; junction bases not matched to a gene: 4. For the CDR3, the DNA is TGTGCCAGCAGCTTAGGGACAGGGAGGTCTGAAGCTTTCTTT. Amino acid sequence: CASSLGTGRSEAFF.

The table lists this clonotype with many counts. The chain combines TRBV5-1 with TRBJ2-3, with 11 bases matching TRBD2. Germline V gene data show CDR1 as SGHRS and CDR2 as YFSETQ. The CDR3 consists of 13 residues. V shed 7 bases, J shed 6 bases, and the junction held 4 bases outside the gene matches. CDR3 sequence: CASATSGDDTQYF. In DNA form, the CDR3 reads TGCGCCAGCGCGACTAGCGGGGACGATACGCAGTATTTT. Variable domain in full (rest from reference TRBV5-1 and TRBJ2-3): KAGVTQTPRYLIKTRGQQVTLSCSPISGHRSVSWYQQTPGQGLQFLFEYFSETQRNKGNFPGRFSGRQFSNSRSEMNVSTLELGDSALYLCASATSGDDTQYFGPGTRLTVL.